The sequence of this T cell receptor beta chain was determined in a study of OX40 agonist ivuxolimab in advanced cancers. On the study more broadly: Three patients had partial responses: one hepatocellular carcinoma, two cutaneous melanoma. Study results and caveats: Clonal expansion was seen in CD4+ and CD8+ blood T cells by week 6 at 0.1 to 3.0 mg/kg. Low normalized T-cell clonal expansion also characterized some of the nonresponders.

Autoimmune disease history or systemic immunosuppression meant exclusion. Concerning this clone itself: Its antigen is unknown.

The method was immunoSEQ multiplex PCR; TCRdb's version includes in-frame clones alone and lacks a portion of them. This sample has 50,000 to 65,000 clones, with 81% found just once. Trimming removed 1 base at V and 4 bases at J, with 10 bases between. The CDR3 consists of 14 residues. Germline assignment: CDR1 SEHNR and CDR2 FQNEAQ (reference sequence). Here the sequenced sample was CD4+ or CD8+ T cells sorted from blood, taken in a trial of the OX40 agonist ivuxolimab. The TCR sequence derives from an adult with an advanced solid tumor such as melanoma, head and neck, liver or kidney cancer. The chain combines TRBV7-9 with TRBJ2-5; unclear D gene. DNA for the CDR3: TGTGCCAGCAGCTTAGGGGCCAGCAGAGAGACCCAGTACTTC. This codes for CASSLGASRETQYF.